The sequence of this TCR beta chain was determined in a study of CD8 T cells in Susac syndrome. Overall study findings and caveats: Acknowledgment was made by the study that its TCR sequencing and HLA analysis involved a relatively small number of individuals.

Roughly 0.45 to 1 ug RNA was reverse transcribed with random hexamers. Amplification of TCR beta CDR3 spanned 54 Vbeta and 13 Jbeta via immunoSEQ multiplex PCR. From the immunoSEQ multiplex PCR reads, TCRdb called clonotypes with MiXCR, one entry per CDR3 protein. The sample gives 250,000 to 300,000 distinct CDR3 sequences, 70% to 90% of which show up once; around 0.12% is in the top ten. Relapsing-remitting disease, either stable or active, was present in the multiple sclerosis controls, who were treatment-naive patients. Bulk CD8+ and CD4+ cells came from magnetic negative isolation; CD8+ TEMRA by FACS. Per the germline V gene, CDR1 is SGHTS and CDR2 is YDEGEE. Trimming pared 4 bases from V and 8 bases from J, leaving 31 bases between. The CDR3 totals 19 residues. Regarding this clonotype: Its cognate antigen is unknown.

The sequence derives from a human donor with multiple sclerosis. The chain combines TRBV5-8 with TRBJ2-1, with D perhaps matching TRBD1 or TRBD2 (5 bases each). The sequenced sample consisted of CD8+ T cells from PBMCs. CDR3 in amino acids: CASSPLGESVDLVGDEQFF. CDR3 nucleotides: TGTGCCAGCAGCCCGTTGGGGGAGTCGGTCGATTTAGTAGGGGATGAGCAGTTCTTC.